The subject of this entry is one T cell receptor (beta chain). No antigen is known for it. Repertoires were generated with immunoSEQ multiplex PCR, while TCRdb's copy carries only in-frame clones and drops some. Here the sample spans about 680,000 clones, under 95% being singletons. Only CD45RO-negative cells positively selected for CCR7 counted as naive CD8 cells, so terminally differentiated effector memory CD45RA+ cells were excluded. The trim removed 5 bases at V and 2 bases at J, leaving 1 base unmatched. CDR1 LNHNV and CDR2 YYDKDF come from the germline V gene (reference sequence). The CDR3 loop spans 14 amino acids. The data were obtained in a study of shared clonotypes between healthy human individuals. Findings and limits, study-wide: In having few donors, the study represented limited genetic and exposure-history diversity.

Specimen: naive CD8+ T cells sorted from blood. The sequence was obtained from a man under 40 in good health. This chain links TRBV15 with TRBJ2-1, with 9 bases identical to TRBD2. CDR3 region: CATSPSGTYNEQFF. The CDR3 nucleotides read TGTGCCACCAGCCCTAGCGGGACCTACAATGAGCAGTTCTTC.